The 19 T cell receptor beta chains presented below share a single source sample, sequenced in a study of tumor and adjacent non-tumor tissue in lung cancer. The template was RNA from unsorted bulk tissue. Three rounds of nested PCR, following a modified ARM-PCR protocol, produced the TCRbeta library. TCRdb reanalysed the multiplex PCR reads using MiXCR and keeps one entry per CDR3 protein. The sample lists 100,000 to 150,000 distinct CDR3 sequences; 66% were seen once. The sample comprised lung tumor tissue. These receptors were obtained from a man between 25 and 39 years old with non-small cell lung cancer.

In the case of this clonotype: The junction shows a germline mismatch at one end, possibly a read error. This chain links TRBV7-2 with TRBJ2-3; D is ambiguous. The germline CDR1 and CDR2 sequences are SGHTA and FQGNSA. There are 13 residues in the CDR3. CDR3 sequence reads: CASNLVPIDTQYF. CDR3 sequence (DNA): TGTGCCAGCAACTTAGTTCCCATTGATACGCAGTATTTT.

To note about this clonotype: At one end, the junction sequence differs from germline, possibly due to a read error. The chain combines TRBV20-1 with TRBJ2-1; D remains unclear. The CDR3 sequence is 15 residues long. Germline CDR1 is DFQATT and CDR2 is SNEGSKA (reference sequence). The CDR3 region is CTAREDGSFDNEQFF. The CDR3 DNA sequence: TGCACTGCTAGAGAGGATGGTAGCTTCGACAATGAGCAGTTCTTC.

As to this clonotype: At one boundary the junction diverges from the germline segment, which might be a read error. This chain connects TRBV6-2 or TRBV6-3 to TRBJ2-3; TRBD2 might be the D (6 bases). Germline CDR1 and CDR2: MNHEY and SVGEGT. The CDR3 sequence is 16 residues long. The CDR3 region is CASSNFGTVTQMTQNF. For the CDR3, the DNA is TGTGCCAGCAGTAATTTCGGGACTGTGACACAGATGACGCAGAATTTT.

The J gene is TRBJ2-1, the V gene TRBV2; D call uncertain. V was shortened by 7 bases and J by 9 bases, with 22 bases between the two germline ends. The CDR3 totals 15 residues. Per germline, CDR1 SNHLY and CDR2 FYNNEI. CDR3 in DNA: TGTGCCAGCATCCCCACAAGGGCAAGGGCTAGTGAGCAGTTCTTC. Its protein product is CASIPTRARASEQFF.

In the case of this clonotype: One base away lies a much larger clone, so this may be a sequencing read error. The genes are TRBV18 and TRBJ2-3; 7 nucleotides line up with TRBD1. The CDR3 has 17 residues. V lost 0 bases, J lost 7 bases, and 13 bases stayed unmatched. CDR1 is KGHSH and CDR2 is LQKENI in the germline V gene. The CDR3 region is CASSPPSDRVFLHTQYF. CDR3 coding DNA: TGTGCCAGCTCACCACCGAGCGACAGGGTCTTCCTTCATACGCAGTATTTT. The whole variable domain, remainder taken from reference TRBV18 and TRBJ2-3, is NAGVMQNPRHLVRRRGQEARLRCSPMKGHSHVYWYRQLPEEGLKFMVYLQKENIIDESGMPKERFSAEFPKEGPSILRIQQVVRGDSAAYFCASSPPSDRVFLHTQYFGPGTRLTVL.

Worth noting for this clonotype: Germline and junction disagree at one end, which may indicate a read error. This chain links TRBV6-1 with TRBJ2-7; D is perhaps TRBD2 (6 bases). CDR1 and CDR2 (germline): MNHNS, SASEGT. CDR3 size: 12 residues. DNA of the CDR3: TGTGCCAGCAGTGAAGGGGGGGACGATCAGTACTTC. Translation: CASSEGGDDQYF.

This clonotype has ten or more counts. The chain is built from TRBV11-2 and TRBJ1-2; TRBD1 agrees at 12 bases. This CDR3 is 15 amino acids long. Per the germline V gene, CDR1 is SGHAT and CDR2 is FQNNGV. Trimming cost V 0 bases and J 8 bases; bases outside gene matches: 4. The DNA for the CDR3 is TGTGCCAGCAGCTTAGATCCGGGACAGGGGGCGGGCTACACCTTC. It encodes CASSLDPGQGAGYTF. The whole variable domain, filled in from reference TRBV11-2 and TRBJ1-2, reads EAGVAQSPRYKIIEKRQSVAFWCNPISGHATLYWYQQILGQGPKLLIQFQNNGVVDDSQLPKDRFSAERLKGVDSTLKIQPAKLEDSAVYLCASSLDPGQGAGYTFGSGTRLTVV.

There are a few counts of this clonotype. This may be a read error, as it is one base from a much larger clone. CDR3 sequence reads: CSTRDPHTEAFF. In nucleotides, the CDR3 is TGCAGTACTAGAGACCCCCACACTGAAGCTTTCTTT. The genes are TRBV20-1 and TRBJ1-1; unclear D gene. This CDR3 region has 12 residues. The germline V gene has CDR1 DFQATT and CDR2 SNEGSKA (reference sequence).

The table lists this clonotype with a few counts. In nucleotides, the CDR3 is TGCGCCAGCAGCTTGGGGGGCGATCAGCCCCAGCATTTT. Protein sequence: CASSLGGDQPQHF. This sequence joins TRBV5-1 and TRBJ1-5; the D gene is possibly TRBD1 (5 bases). Germline values: CDR1 SGHRS, CDR2 YFSETQ. Trimming left V 0 bases short and J 5 bases short, with 6 bases between. The CDR3 runs to 13 residues. Variable domain in full (rest from reference TRBV5-1 and TRBJ1-5): KAGVTQTPRYLIKTRGQQVTLSCSPISGHRSVSWYQQTPGQGLQFLFEYFSETQRNKGNFPGRFSGRQFSNSRSEMNVSTLELGDSALYLCASSLGGDQPQHFGDGTRLSIL.

Worth noting for this clonotype: A junction end diverges from the germline sequence, so it may reflect a read error. This chain joins TRBV4-3 and TRBJ2-5; tentative D call: TRBD2 (6 bases). Looked up from germline, CDR1 is LGHNA and CDR2 is YSLEER. The CDR3 consists of 15 residues. CDR3 region: CASSRSRQGGETQSF. The DNA for the CDR3 is TGTGCCAGCAGCCGTAGTAGGCAGGGAGGAGAGACCCAGTCCTTC.

In its sample, this clonotype was seen a few times. A much more abundant neighbour one base away suggests this may be a read error. This sequence joins TRBV4-1 and TRBJ2-5, with 7 bases matching TRBD1. This CDR3 region has 15 residues. The V gene's germline CDR1 is MGHRA and CDR2 YSYEKL. V was pared by 3 bases and J by 4 bases, with 8 bases of the junction left unmatched. The CDR3 protein is CASSQPDRVGETQYF. The CDR3, as DNA: TGCGCCAGCAGCCAGCCAGACAGGGTAGGAGAGACCCAGTACTTC.

Of note for this clonotype: A read error is possible here, since a much larger clone lies one base away. The chain combines TRBV20-1 with TRBJ2-1; D might be TRBD1 or TRBD2, each matching 5 bases. The germline V and J ends were trimmed by 6 bases and 5 bases, with 14 bases remaining between them. Looked up from germline, CDR1 is DFQATT and CDR2 is SNEGSKA (reference sequence). The CDR3 sequence is 13 residues long. The CDR3 reads CSAAAVGHNEQFF. DNA for the CDR3: TGCAGTGCCGCAGCGGTGGGACACAATGAGCAGTTCTTC.

As regards this clonotype: A read error is possible here, since a much larger clone lies one base away. J is TRBJ2-7 and V is TRBV6-6; D remains unclear. This CDR3 is built from 13 residues. Deletions cut 4 bases from V and 6 bases from J, with 13 bases between. Germline values: CDR1 MNHNY, CDR2 SVGAGI (reference sequence). The chain's CDR3 is CASSFGCIGEQYF. The DNA for the CDR3 is TGTGCCAGCAGTTTTGGTTGTATCGGCGAGCAGTACTTC.

This clonotype came up many times. The V and J genes are TRBV20-1 and TRBJ2-7, with 8 bases identical to TRBD1. CDR1 DFQATT and CDR2 SNEGSKA come from the germline V gene (reference sequence). CDR3 length equals 11 residues. The ends lost 6 bases at V and 6 bases at J; junction bases unmatched: 4. The DNA for the CDR3 is TGCAGTGCAGGACAGGGAGGCGAGCAGTACTTC. Translated, it gives CSAGQGGEQYF.

This clonotype was recorded only once. A junction end diverges from the germline sequence, so it may reflect a read error. The genes are TRBV5-5 and TRBJ2-1, with 10 bases aligning to TRBD2. The V gene's germline CDR1 is SGHKS and CDR2 YYEKEE (reference sequence). CDR3 length: 14 residues. The CDR3 loop reads CASGLAGGFGEQFF. The CDR3 DNA sequence: TGTGCCAGCGGCTTAGCGGGGGGATTCGGTGAGCAGTTCTTC.

In the case of this clonotype: A junction boundary mismatches the germline segment, possibly from a read error. This rearrangement joins TRBV11-1 to TRBJ2-5; D gene unclear. Germline lookup yields CDR1 SGHAT and CDR2 FQDESV (reference sequence). This CDR3 contains 14 residues. The CDR3 DNA reads as TGTGTCAGCAGCTCCAACTTAAACCAAGAGACCCAGTGCTTC. It codes for CVSSSNLNQETQCF.

The chain couples TRBV10-3 to TRBJ2-1; 7 bases align to TRBD2. Germline V gives CDR1 ENHRY, CDR2 SYGVKD. V dropped 5 bases and J dropped 9; count of bases not matched to a gene: 10. The length of the CDR3 is 14 residues. The CDR3 DNA is TGTGCCATCAGTCACCGGGACTACGAGGGTGAGCAGTTCTTC. As protein: CAISHRDYEGEQFF.

To note about this clonotype: The junction and the germline gene differ at one end; a read error may be behind it. The chain is built from TRBV12-3 or TRBV12-4 and TRBJ2-3; 10 positions agree with TRBD2. The CDR3 spans 15 residues. The CDR3 is CASSHGLADTDTQYF. CDR3 coding DNA: TGTGCCAGCAGCCACGGACTAGCGGATACAGATACGCAGTACTTT.

As regards this clonotype: The CDR3 does not close with the conserved phenylalanine or tryptophan, likely indicating a read error. The limits of the CDR3 on the DNA are not certain, so only TCRdb's listed CDR3 is given. The rearrangement uses TRBV5-4 and TRBJ2-7; the table's D call, TRBD1, has no DNA check behind it. The CDR3 adds up to 15 amino acids, both ends counted. Germline V gene data show CDR1 as SGHNT and CDR2 as YYREEE (reference sequence). The CDR3 here is CASSLGGTGNDEQYS.